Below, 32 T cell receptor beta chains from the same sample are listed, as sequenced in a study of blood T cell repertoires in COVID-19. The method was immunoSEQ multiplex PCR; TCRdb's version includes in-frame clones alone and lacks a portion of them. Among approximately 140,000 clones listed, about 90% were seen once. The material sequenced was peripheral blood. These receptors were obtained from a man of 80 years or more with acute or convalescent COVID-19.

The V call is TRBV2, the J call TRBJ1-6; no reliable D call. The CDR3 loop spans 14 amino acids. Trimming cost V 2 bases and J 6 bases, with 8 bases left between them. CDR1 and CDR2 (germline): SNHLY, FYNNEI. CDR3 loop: CASSEPGFNSPLHF. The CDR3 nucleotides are TGTGCCAGCAGTGAACCCGGGTTTAATTCACCCCTCCACTTT.

CDR3 coding DNA: TGTGCCAGCAGCCGTGAAGTTGGGGGGGGATCTGGGGCCAACGTCCTGACTTTC. Translation: CASSREVGGGSGANVLTF. The gene calls are TRBV4-2 and TRBJ2-6; the match to TRBD2 covers 7 bases. The CDR3 length is 18 residues. Germline V gives CDR1 LGHNA, CDR2 YNFKEQ. J was trimmed by 1 base and V by 4 bases; bases with no gene match: 10.

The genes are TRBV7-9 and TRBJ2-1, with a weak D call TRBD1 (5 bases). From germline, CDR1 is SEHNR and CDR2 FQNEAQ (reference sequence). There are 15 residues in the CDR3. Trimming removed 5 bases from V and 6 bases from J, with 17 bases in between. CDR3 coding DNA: TGTGCCAGCAGCCCAAGGGGCATTGTTTTCAATGAGCAGTTCTTC. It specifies CASSPRGIVFNEQFF.

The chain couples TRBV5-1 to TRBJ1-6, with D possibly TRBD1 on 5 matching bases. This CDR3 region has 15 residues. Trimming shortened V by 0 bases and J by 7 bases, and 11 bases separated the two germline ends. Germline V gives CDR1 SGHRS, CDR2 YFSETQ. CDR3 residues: CASSLDAGGNSPLHF. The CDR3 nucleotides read TGCGCCAGCAGCTTGGATGCCGGGGGGAATTCACCCCTCCACTTT.

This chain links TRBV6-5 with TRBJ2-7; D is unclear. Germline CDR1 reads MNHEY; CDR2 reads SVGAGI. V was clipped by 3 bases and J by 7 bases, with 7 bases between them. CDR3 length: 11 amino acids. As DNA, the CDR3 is TGTGCCAGCAGTTATATGGCAGAGCAGTACTTC. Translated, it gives CASSYMAEQYF.

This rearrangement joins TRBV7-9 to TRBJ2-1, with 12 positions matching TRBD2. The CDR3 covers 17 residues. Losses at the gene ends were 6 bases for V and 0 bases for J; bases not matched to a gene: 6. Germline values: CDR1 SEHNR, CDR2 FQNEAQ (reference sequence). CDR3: CASRQTSGGSSYNEQFF. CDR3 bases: TGTGCCAGCAGACAAACTAGCGGGGGGAGCTCCTACAATGAGCAGTTCTTC.

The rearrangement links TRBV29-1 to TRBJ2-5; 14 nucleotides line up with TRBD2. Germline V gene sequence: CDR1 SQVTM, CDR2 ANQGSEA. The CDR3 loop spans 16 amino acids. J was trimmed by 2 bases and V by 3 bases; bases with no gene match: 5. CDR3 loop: CSVEGTSGSHQETQYF. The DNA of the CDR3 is TGCAGCGTTGAGGGGACTAGCGGGAGCCATCAAGAGACCCAGTACTTC.

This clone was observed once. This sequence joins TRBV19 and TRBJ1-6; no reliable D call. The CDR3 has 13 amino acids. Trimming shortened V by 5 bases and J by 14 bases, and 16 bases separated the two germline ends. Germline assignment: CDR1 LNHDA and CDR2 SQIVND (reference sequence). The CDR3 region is CASSPRPNEALHF. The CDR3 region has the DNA TGTGCCAGTAGTCCCAGACCCAACGAGGCCCTCCACTTT.

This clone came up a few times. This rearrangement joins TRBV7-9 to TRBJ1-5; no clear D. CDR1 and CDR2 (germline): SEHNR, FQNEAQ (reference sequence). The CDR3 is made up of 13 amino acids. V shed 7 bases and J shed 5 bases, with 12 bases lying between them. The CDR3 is CASTSGGDQPQHF. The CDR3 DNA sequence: TGTGCCAGCACCTCCGGCGGGGATCAGCCCCAGCATTTT.

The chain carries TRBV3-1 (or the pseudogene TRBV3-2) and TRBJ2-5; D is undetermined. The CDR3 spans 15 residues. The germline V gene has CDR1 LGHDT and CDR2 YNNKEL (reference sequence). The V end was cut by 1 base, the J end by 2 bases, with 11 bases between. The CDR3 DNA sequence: TGTGCCAGCAGCCAAGGAACACTACCACAAGAGACCCAGTACTTC. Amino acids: CASSQGTLPQETQYF.

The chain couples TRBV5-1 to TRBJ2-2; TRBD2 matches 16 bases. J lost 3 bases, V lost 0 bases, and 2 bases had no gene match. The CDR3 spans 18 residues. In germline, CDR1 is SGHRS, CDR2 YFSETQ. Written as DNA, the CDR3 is TGCGCCAGCAGCTTGGCGGGACTAGCGGGAGGGGACACCGGGGAGCTGTTTTTT. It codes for CASSLAGLAGGDTGELFF.

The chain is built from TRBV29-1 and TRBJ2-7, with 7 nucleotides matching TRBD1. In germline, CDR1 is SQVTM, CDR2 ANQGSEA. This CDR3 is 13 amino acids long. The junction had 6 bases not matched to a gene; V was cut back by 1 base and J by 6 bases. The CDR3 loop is CSVEVSQGSEQYF. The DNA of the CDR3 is TGCAGCGTTGAAGTATCACAGGGGAGCGAGCAGTACTTC.

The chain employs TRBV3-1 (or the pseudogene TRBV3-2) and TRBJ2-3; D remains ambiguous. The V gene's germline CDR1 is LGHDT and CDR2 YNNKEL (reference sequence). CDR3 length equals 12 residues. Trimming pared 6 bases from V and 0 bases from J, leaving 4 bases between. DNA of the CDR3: TGTGCCAGCAGTAGTAGCACAGATACGCAGTATTTT. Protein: CASSSSTDTQYF.

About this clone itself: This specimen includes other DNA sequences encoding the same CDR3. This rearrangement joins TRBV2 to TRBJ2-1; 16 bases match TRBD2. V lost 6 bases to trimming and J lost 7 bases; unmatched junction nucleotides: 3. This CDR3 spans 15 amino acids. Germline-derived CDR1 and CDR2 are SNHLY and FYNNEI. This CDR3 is CASRGLAGGGNEQFF. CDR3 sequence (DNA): TGTGCCAGCAGGGGACTAGCGGGAGGGGGAAATGAGCAGTTCTTC.

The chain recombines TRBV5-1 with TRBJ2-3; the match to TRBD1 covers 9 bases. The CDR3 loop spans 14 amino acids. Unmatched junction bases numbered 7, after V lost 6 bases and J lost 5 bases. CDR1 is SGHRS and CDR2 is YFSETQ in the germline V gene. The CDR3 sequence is CASNRDREGDTQYF. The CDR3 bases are TGCGCCAGCAACCGGGACAGGGAGGGAGATACGCAGTATTTT.

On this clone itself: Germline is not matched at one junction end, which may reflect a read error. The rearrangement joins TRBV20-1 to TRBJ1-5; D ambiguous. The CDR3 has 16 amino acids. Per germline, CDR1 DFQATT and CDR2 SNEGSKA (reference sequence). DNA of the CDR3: TGCAGTACTAGTTCGCAGATAGCTACCCGCAATCAGCCCCAGCATTTT. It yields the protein CSTSSQIATRNQPQHF.

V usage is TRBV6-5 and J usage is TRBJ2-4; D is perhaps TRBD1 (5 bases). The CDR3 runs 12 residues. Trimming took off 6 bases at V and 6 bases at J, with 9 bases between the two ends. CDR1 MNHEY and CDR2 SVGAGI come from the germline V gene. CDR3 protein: CASSLDRNIQYF. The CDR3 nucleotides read TGTGCCAGCAGCCTTGACAGAAACATTCAGTACTTC.

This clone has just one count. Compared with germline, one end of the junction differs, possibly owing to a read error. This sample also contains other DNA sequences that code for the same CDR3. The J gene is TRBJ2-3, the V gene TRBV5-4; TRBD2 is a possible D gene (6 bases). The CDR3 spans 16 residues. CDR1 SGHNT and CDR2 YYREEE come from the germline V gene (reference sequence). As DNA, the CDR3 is TGTGCTAGCAGCTTCGGGACTCTAGGATTCACAGATACGCAGTATTTT. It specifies CASSFGTLGFTDTQYF.

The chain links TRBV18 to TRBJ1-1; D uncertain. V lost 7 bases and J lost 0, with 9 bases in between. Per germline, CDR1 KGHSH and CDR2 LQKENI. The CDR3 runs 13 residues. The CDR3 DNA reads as TGTGCCAGCTTCACCATAGTGAACACTGAAGCTTTCTTT. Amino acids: CASFTIVNTEAFF.

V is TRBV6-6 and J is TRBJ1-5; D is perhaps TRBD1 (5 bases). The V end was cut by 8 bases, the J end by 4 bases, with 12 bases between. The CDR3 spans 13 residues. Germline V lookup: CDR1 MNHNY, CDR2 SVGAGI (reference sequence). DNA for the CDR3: TGTGCCAGCTCCCGCCCAGGGAATCAGCCCCAGCATTTT. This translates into CASSRPGNQPQHF.

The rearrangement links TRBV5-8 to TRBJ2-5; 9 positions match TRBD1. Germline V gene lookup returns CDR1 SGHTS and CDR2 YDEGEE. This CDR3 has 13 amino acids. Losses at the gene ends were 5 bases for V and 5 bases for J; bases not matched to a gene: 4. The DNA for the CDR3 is TGTGCCAGCAGGGCCGGGACAGGGGAGACCCAGTACTTC. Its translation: CASRAGTGETQYF.

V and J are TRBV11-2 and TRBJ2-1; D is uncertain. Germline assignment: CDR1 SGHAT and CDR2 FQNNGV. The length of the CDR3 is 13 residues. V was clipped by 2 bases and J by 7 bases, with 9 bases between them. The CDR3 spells CASSLPLGNEQFF. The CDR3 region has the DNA TGTGCCAGCAGCTTACCTCTAGGTAATGAGCAGTTCTTC.

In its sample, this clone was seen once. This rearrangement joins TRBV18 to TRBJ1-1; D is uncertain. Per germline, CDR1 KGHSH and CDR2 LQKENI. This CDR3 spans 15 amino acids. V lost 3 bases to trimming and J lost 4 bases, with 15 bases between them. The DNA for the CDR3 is TGTGCCAGCTCACCCTCGAAAGCCCCAGGCACTGAAGCTTTCTTT. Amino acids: CASSPSKAPGTEAFF.

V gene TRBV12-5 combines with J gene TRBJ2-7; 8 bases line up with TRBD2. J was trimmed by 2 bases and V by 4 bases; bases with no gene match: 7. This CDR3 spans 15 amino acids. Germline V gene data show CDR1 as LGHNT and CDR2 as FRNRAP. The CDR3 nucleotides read TGTGCTAGTGGTTCGATGACTAGCGAAACCTACGAGCAGTACTTC. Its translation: CASGSMTSETYEQYF.

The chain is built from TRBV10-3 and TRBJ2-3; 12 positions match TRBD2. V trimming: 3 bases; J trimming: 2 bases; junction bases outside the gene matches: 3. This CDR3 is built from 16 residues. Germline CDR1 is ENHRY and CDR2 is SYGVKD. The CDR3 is CAISDPSGRVTDTQYF. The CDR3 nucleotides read TGTGCCATCAGTGATCCTAGCGGGAGGGTCACAGATACGCAGTATTTT.

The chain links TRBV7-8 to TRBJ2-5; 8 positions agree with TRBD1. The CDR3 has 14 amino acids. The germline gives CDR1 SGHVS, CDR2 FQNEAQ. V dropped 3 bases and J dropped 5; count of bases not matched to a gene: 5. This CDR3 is CASSFFNRGETQYF. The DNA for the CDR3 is TGTGCCAGCAGCTTCTTTAACAGGGGGGAGACCCAGTACTTC.

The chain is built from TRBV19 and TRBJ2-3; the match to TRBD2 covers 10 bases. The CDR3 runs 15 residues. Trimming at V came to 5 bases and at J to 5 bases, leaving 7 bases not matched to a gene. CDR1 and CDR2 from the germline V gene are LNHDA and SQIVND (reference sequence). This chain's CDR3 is CASSATSGSVDTQYF. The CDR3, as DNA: TGTGCCAGTAGTGCGACTAGCGGGTCAGTAGATACGCAGTATTTT.

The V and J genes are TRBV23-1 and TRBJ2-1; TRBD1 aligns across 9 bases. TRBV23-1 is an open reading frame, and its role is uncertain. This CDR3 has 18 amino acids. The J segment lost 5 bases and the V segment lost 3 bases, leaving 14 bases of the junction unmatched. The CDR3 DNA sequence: TGCGCCAGCAGTCACTCAACCCCACAGGGGGCCCGGGACAATGAGCAGTTCTTC. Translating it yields CASSHSTPQGARDNEQFF.

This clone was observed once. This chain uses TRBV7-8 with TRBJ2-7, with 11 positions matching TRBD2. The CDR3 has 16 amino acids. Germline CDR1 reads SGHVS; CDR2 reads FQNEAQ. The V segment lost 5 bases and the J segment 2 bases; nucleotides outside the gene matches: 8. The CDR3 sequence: CASSPPGLAATYEQYF. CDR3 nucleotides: TGTGCCAGCAGCCCACCGGGACTAGCGGCAACCTACGAGCAGTACTTC.

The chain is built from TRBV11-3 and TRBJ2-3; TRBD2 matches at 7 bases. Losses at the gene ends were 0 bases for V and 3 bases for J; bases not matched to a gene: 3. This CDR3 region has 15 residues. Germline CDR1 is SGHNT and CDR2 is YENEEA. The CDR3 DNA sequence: TGTGCCAGCAGCTTAGACGGGGGAGGGACAGATACGCAGTATTTT. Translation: CASSLDGGGTDTQYF.

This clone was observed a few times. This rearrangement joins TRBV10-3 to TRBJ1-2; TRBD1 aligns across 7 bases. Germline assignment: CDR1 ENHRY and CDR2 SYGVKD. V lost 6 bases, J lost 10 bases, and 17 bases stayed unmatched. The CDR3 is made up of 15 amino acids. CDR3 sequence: CAIRVEGTGQKTYTF. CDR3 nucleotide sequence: TGTGCCATCAGGGTTGAGGGAACGGGACAGAAAACCTACACCTTC.

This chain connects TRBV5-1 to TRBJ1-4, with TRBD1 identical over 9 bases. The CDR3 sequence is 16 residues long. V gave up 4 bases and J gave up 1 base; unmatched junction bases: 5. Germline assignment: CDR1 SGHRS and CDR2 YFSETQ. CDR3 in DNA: TGCGCCAGCAGCACCGGACAGGGGATAACTAATGAAAAACTGTTTTTT. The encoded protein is CASSTGQGITNEKLFF.